This T cell receptor (beta chain) was retrieved from a study of CD8 T cells in ankylosing spondylitis. This clonotype came up a few times. Trimming took 1 base from V and 4 from J, leaving 13 bases between them. The CDR3 loop spans 15 amino acids. Germline values: CDR1 MGHDK, CDR2 SYGVNS. In TCRdb, the 5' RACE reads were re-called with MiXCR into one record per CDR3 protein. The sample carries about 64,000 distinct CDR3 sequences, 6.2% recorded once. The sequenced sample was synovial fluid, either unsorted or a sorted T cell fraction (not recorded which). This clonotype was obtained from a male donor with ankylosing spondylitis. This chain links TRBV25-1 with TRBJ2-5; perhaps D is TRBD1 or TRBD2 (5 bases each). The CDR3 region is CASSEFYRGVETQYF. In DNA form, the CDR3 reads TGTGCCAGCAGTGAATTTTATAGAGGGGTAGAGACCCAGTACTTC.